This T cell receptor beta chain originates from a study of shared clonotypes between healthy human individuals. General study points: It was observed that 5% to 6.5% of naive CD4 clonotypes were shared across several donors.

Here immunoSEQ multiplex PCR was the method, and the copy in TCRdb shows in-frame clones only, minus some. The data hold some 100,000 clones, with 68% observed a single time. The CD8 memory fraction combined CD45RO+ cells with TemRA cells (CCR7-negative CD45RA+). About this clone: Its target is unknown.

CDR3 length: 15 amino acids. Germline CDR1 LNHDA, CDR2 SQIVND (reference sequence). V was clipped by 4 bases and J by 9 bases; unmatched bases: 10. The clonotype comes from a woman in her twenties or thirties in good health. The rearrangement uses TRBV19 and TRBJ2-1; 9 nucleotides align to TRBD2. The specimen was memory CD8+ T cells sorted from blood. Specified subset: CD45RO+ cells pooled with CCR7-negative TemRA cells. The DNA of the CDR3 is TGTGCCAGTAGTACTTGGCTAGCGGGGTCCGGTGAGCAGTTCTTC. Translating it yields CASSTWLAGSGEQFF.